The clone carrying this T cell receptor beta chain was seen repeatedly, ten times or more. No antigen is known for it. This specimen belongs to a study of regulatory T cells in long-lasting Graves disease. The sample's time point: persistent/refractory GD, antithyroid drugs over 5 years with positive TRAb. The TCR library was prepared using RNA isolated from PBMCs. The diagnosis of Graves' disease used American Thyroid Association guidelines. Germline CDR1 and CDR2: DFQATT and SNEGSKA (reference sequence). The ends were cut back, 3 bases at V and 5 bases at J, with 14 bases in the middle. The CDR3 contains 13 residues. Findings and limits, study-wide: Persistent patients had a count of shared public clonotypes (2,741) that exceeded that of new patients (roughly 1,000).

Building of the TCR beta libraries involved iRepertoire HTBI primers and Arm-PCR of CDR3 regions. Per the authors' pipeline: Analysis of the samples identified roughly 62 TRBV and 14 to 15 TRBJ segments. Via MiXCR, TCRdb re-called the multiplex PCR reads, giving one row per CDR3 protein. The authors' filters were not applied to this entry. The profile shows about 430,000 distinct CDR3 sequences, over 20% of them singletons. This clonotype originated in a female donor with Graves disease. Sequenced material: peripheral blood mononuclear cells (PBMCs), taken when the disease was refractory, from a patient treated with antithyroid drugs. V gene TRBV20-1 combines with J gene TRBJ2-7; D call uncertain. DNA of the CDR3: TGCAGTGCTAGTCCCTGGGCCAACCACGAGCAGTACTTC. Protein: CSASPWANHEQYF.